This section outlines one T cell receptor (beta chain) sequence together with its context. Its antigen is still unknown. The sample is drawn from a study of CD8+ T cells in alopecia areata. Treatment noted: oral pan-JAK inhibitor, 5-10 mg twice daily. It was from alopecia areata patients that lesional scalp punch biopsies and peripheral blood were collected. General study points: In scalp and blood, many expanded lesional clones persisted during tofacitinib. Alopecia totalis/universalis scalp especially showed more expanded CD8+ clones than normal scalp.

As the sequencing template, cDNA was produced by extracting RNA and reverse transcribing it. Data came from immunoSEQ multiplex PCR; TCRdb stores just in-frame clones and leaves some out. The sample includes fewer than 100,000 clones, approximately 70% of them seen just once. The clonotype comes from a human donor with alopecia areata. Sequenced here: CD8+ T cells sorted from blood, sampled around week 44, from a patient treated with tofacitinib.

DNA of the CDR3: TGCAGCGTTGTTGGTGGGGAAGGAGGCGGCGAGCAGTACTTC. This codes for CSVVGGEGGGEQYF. The V call is TRBV29-1, the J call TRBJ2-7; TRBD2 might be the D (5 bases). Trimming pared 4 bases from V and 6 bases from J, leaving 19 bases between. The CDR3 covers 14 residues. Germline V gives CDR1 SQVTM, CDR2 ANQGSEA.